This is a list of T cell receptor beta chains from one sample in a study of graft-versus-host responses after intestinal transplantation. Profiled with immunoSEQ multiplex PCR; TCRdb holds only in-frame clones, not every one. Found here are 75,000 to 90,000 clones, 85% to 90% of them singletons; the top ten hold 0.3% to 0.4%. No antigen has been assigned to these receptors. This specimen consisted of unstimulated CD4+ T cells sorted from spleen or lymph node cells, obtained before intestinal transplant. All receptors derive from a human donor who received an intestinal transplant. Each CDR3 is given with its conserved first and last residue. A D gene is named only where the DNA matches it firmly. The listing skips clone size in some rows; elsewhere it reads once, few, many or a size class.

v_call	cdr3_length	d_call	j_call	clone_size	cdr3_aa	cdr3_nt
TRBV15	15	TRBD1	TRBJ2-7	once	CATSARTGASYEQYF	TGTGCCACCAGCGCTCGGACAGGCGCCTCCTACGAGCAGTACTTC
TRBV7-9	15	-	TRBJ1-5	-	CASSSGQTSNQPQHF	TGTGCCAGCAGCTCAGGACAAACTAGCAATCAGCCCCAGCATTTT
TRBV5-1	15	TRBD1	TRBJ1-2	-	CASSLVTGGGDGYTF	TGCGCCAGCAGCTTGGTGACAGGGGGCGGGGATGGCTACACCTTC
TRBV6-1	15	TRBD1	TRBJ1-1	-	CASIRQGRPNTEAFF	TGTGCCAGCATCCGACAGGGGCGCCCCAACACTGAAGCTTTCTTT
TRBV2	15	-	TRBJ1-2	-	CASSEEPGQNYGYTF	TGTGCCAGCAGTGAAGAGCCGGGACAAAACTATGGCTACACCTTC
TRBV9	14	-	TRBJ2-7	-	CASSVTGAPYEQYF	TGTGCCAGCAGCGTAACGGGTGCACCCTACGAGCAGTACTTC
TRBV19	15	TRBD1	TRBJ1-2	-	CASSISTGGRYGYTF	TGTGCCAGTAGTATCTCAACAGGGGGCCGGTATGGCTACACCTTC
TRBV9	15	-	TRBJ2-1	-	CASSVGDLSYNEQFF	TGTGCCAGCAGCGTAGGAGATCTCTCCTACAATGAGCAGTTCTTC
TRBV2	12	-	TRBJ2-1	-	CASSSAFFEQFF	TGTGCCAGCTCGTCTGCGTTTTTTGAGCAGTTCTTC
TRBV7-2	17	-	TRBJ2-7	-	CASSLRAGAGSSYEQYF	TGTGCCAGCAGCTTAAGGGCAGGGGCTGGGAGCTCCTACGAGCAGTACTTC
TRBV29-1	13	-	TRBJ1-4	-	CSVFPSGGEKLFF	TGCAGCGTTTTCCCCTCCGGGGGTGAAAAACTGTTTTTT
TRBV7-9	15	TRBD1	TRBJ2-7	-	CASSPAGQGLYEQYF	TGTGCCAGCAGCCCTGCCGGACAGGGTCTATACGAGCAGTACTTC
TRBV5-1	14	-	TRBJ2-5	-	CASSLQGGRETQYF	TGCGCCAGCAGCTTACAGGGAGGGAGAGAGACCCAGTACTTC
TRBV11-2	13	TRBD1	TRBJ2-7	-	CASSITGGYEQYF	TGTGCCAGCAGTATAACAGGGGGGTACGAGCAGTACTTC
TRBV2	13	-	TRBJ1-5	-	CASAIEENQPQHF	TGTGCCAGTGCGATTGAGGAAAATCAGCCCCAGCATTTT